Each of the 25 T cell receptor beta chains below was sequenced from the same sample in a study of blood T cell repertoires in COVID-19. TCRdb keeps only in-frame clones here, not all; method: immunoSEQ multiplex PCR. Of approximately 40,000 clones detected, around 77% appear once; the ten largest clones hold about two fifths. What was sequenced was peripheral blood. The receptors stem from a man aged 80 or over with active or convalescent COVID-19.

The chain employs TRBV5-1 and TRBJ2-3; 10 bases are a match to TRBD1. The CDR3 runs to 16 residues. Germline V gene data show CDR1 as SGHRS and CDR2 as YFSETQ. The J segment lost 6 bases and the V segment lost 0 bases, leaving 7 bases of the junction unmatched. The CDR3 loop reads CASSLDRDRGSDTQYF. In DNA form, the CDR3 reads TGCGCCAGCAGCTTGGACCGGGACAGGGGTTCGGATACGCAGTATTTT. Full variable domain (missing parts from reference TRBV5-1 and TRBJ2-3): KAGVTQTPRYLIKTRGQQVTLSCSPISGHRSVSWYQQTPGQGLQFLFEYFSETQRNKGNFPGRFSGRQFSNSRSEMNVSTLELGDSALYLCASSLDRDRGSDTQYFGPGTRLTVL.

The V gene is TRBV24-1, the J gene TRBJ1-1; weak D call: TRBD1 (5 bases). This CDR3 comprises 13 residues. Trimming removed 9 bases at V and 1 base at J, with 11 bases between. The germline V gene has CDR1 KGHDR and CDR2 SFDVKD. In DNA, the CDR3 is TGTGCCACCTTGACCGACAGGAACACTGAAGCTTTCTTT. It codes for CATLTDRNTEAFF.

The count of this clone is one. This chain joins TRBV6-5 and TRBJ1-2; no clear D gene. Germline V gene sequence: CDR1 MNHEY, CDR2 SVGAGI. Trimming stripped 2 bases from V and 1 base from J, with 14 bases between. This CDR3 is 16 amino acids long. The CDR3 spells CASSYRSPSHNYGYTF. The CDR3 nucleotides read TGTGCCAGCAGTTACCGGAGCCCCTCACATAACTATGGCTACACCTTC.

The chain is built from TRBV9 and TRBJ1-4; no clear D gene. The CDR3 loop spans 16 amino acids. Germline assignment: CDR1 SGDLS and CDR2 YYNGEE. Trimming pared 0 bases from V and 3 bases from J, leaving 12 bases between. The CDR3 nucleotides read TGTGCCAGCAGCGTAGCGCCGGGTTCAGCTAATGAAAAACTGTTTTTT. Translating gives CASSVAPGSANEKLFF.

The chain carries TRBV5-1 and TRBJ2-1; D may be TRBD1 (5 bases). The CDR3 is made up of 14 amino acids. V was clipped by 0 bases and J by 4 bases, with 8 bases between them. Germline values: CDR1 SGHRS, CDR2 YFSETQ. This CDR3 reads CASSLDRFYNEQFF. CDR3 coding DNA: TGCGCCAGCAGCTTGGACAGGTTTTACAATGAGCAGTTCTTC.

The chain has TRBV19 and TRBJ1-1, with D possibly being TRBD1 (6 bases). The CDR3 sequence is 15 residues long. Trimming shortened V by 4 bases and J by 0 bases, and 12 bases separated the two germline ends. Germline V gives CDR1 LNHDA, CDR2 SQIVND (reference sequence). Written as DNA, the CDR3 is TGTGCCAGTAGTACGGAACAGGGTATGAACACTGAAGCTTTCTTT. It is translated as CASSTEQGMNTEAFF.

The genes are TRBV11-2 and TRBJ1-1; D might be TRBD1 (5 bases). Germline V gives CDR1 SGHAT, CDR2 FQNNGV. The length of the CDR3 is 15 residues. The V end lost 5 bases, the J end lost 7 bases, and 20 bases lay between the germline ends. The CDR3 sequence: CASSVRGTIHGEAFF. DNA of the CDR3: TGTGCCAGCAGCGTCCGGGGGACGATACATGGTGAAGCTTTCTTT.

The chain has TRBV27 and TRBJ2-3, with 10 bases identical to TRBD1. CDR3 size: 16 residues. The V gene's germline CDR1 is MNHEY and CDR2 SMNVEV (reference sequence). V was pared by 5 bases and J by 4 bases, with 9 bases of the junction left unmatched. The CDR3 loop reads CASSHDRDRGPDTQYF. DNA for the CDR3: TGTGCCAGCAGTCACGACCGGGACAGGGGCCCAGATACGCAGTATTTT.

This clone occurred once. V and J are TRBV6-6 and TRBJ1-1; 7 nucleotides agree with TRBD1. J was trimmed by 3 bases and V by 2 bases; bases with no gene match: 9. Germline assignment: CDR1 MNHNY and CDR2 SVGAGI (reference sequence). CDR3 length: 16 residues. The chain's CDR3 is CASSYRNRGEDTEAFF. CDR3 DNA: TGTGCCAGCAGTTACAGGAACAGGGGTGAGGACACTGAAGCTTTCTTT.

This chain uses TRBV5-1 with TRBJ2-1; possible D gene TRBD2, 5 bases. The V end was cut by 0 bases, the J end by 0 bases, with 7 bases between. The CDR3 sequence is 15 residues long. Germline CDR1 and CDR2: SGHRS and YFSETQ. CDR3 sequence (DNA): TGCGCCAGCAGCTTGGTAACTAGCTCCTACAATGAGCAGTTCTTC. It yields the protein CASSLVTSSYNEQFF.

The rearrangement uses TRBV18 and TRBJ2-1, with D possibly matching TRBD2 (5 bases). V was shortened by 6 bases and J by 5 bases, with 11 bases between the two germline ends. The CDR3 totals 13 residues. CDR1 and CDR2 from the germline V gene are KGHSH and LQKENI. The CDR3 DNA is TGTGCCAGCTCCCCAGCGGCTAACAATGAGCAGTTCTTC. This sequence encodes CASSPAANNEQFF.

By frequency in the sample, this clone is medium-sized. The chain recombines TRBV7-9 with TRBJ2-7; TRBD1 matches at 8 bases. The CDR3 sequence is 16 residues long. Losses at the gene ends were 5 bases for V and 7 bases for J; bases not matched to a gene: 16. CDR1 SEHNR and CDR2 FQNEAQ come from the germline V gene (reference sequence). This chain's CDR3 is CASSPDTGGSRREQYF. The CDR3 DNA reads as TGTGCCAGCAGCCCTGACACAGGGGGAAGCCGACGAGAGCAGTACTTC.

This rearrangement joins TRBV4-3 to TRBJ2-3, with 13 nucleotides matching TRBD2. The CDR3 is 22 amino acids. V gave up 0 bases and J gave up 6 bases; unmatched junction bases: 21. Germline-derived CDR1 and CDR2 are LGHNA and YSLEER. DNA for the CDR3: TGCGCCAGCAGCCAAGAGCACCCGGGACACCGACTAGCGGGGGGTCTAAGTGATACGCAGTATTTT. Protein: CASSQEHPGHRLAGGLSDTQYF.

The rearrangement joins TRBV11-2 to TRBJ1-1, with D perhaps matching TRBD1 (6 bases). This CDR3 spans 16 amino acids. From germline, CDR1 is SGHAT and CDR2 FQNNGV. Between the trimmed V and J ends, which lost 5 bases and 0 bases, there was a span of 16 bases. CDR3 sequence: CASSPNPGVVNTEAFF. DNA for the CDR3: TGTGCCAGCAGCCCGAACCCAGGGGTTGTGAACACTGAAGCTTTCTTT.

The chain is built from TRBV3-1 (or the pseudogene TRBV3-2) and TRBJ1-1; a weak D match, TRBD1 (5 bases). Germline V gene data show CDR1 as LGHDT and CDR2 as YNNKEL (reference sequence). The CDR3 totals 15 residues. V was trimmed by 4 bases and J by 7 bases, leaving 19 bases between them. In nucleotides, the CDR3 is TGTGCCAGCAGCCTAGGCCAGGGTATCCCCCTTGAAGCTTTCTTT. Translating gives CASSLGQGIPLEAFF.

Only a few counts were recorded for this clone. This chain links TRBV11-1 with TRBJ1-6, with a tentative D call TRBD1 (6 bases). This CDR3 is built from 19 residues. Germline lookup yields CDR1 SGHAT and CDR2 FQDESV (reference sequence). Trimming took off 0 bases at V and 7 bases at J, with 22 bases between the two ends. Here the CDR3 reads CASSLAGATLDRINSPLHF. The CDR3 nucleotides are TGTGCCAGCAGCTTAGCTGGGGCCACCTTGGACAGAATCAATTCACCCCTCCACTTT.

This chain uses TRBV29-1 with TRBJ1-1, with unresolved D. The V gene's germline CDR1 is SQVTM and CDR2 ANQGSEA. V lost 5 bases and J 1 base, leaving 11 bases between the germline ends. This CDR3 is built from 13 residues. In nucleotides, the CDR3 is TGCAGCGTTCAAACTGGGAGGAACACTGAAGCTTTCTTT. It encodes CSVQTGRNTEAFF.

CDR3 nucleotides: TGTGCCAGCAGTTCTAGTTTCAATGAGCAGTTCTTC. It codes for CASSSSFNEQFF. The chain links TRBV6-2 or TRBV6-3 to TRBJ2-1; D call uncertain. CDR1 and CDR2 from the germline V gene are MNHEY and SVGEGT. This CDR3 region has 12 residues. Trimming removed 4 bases at V and 6 bases at J, with 7 bases between.

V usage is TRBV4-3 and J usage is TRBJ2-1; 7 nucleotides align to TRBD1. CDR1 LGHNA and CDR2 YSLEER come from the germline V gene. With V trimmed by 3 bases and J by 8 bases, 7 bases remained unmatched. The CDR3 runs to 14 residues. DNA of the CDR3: TGCGCCAGCAGCCATACGACAGGGAACCATGAGCAGTTCTTC. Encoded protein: CASSHTTGNHEQFF.

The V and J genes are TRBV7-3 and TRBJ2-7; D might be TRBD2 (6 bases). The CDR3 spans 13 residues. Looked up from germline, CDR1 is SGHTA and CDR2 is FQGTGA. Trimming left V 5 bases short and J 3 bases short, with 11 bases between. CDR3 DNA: TGTGCCAGCAGCCCCCAGGAGGGCTACGAGCAGTACTTC. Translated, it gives CASSPQEGYEQYF.

The CDR3 sequence is CASTPGNTIYF. CDR3 DNA: TGTGCCAGCACTCCTGGAAACACCATATATTTT. V gene TRBV2 combines with J gene TRBJ1-3, with no clear D. The CDR3 is 11 amino acids. The V and J ends lost 7 bases and 2 bases respectively, with 3 bases between them. Germline CDR1 is SNHLY and CDR2 is FYNNEI.

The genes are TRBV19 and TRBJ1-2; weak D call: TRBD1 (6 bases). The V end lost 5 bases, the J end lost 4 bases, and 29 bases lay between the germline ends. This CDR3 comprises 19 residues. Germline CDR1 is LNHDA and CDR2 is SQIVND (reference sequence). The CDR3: CASSSQQGIGRVFGYGYTF. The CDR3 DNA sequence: TGTGCCAGTAGTTCACAACAGGGTATTGGACGGGTCTTCGGCTATGGCTACACCTTC.

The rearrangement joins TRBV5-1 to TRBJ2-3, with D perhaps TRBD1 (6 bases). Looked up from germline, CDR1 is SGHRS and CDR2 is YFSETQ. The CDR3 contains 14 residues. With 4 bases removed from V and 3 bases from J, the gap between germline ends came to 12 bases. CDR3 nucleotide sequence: TGCGCCAGCAGCGGAGGACAGCGAACAGATACGCAGTATTTT. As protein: CASSGGQRTDTQYF.

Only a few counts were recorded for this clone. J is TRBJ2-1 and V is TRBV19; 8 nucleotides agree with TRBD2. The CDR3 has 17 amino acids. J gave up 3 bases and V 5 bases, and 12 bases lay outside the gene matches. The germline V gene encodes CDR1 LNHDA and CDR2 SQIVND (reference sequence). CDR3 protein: CASSGLLSGGRYNEQFF. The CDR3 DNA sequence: TGTGCCAGTAGTGGCCTTTTGTCGGGGGGGCGCTACAATGAGCAGTTCTTC.

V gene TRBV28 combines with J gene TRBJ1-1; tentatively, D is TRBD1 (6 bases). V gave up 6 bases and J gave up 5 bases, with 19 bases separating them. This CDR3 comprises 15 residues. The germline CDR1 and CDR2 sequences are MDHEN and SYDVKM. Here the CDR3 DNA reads TGTGCCAGCAGAACCCTCGACAGGATAGGGACTGAAGCTTTCTTT. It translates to CASRTLDRIGTEAFF.